This T cell receptor beta chain was captured by sequencing in a study of patients and donors after allogeneic stem cell transplantation. One entry per CDR3 protein, called by TCRdb with MiXCR from the RT-PCR reads. Among 90,000 to 120,000 distinct CDR3 sequences, 35% were seen once, and the ten largest hold under 30%. This clonotype was found a few times. Per the germline V gene, CDR1 is SGHRS and CDR2 is YFSETQ. The CDR3 covers 15 residues. Trimming removed 4 bases at V and 2 bases at J, with 16 bases between. This sequence was found in a human donor who was either an allogeneic HSCT recipient or a stem cell or donor lymphocyte infusion donor (not recorded which). It is not recorded whose cells these are; they may come from a transplant donor. The chain carries TRBV5-1 and TRBJ2-7; a weak D match, TRBD2 (5 bases). Sequences were obtained from blood, either unsorted or a sorted T cell fraction (not recorded which). CDR3 protein: CASSPLSRATYEQYF. CDR3 DNA: TGCGCCAGCAGCCCTTTGTCGCGGGCAACCTACGAGCAGTACTTC.